This T cell receptor (beta chain) stems from a study of T cell responses to AZD1222 COVID-19 vaccine. Study-level points and caveats: Rises in breadth and depth of Spike-specific TCRs came after two AZD1222 doses. Reportedly, nearly half of unique spike TCRs recognized epitopes outside B.1.351/B.1.1.7 mutations. With dominance at 160-218 and 743-854, vaccine-associated CD4 TCRs spanned spike. Mostly white British, mostly female donors; authors suggested clonal diversity may be underestimated.

The data were produced by immunoSEQ multiplex PCR, yet TCRdb's version contains in-frame clones alone and is incomplete. The table shows about 130,000 clones, with approximately 91% occurring only once. V was clipped by 3 bases and J by 4 bases; unmatched bases: 4. The CDR3 contains 14 residues. CDR1 KGHDR and CDR2 SFDVKD come from the germline V gene. In this sample, this clone turned up once. Its antigen remains unknown. This sequence was found in an adult in good health. V and J are TRBV24-1 and TRBJ2-5; the match to TRBD2 covers 7 bases. The sequences come from peripheral blood, collected on day 0 of AZD1222 vaccination. The CDR3 DNA is TGTGCCACCAGTGATGGAGGGAGGGGAGAGACCCAGTACTTC. Its translation: CATSDGGRGETQYF.